The present entry profiles one T cell receptor beta chain with its context. Its target is not known. Measured with immunoSEQ multiplex PCR; TCRdb has only the in-frame clones, and not every one. The sample has about 960,000 clones, over 60% seen once; the top ten hold around 1.4%. CDR1 and CDR2 (germline): SGHTA, FQGNSA. This CDR3 has 15 amino acids. V was clipped by 5 bases and J by 3 bases, with 16 bases between them. This record comes from a study of shared clonotypes between healthy human individuals. Study results and caveats: Lower generation probabilities were found for non-shared clonotypes than for those shared by all four donors. The study generally estimated greater richness for naive than memory subsets.

The sequenced material came from memory CD4+ T cells sorted from blood. As to subset: CD45RA-negative fraction. V gene TRBV7-2 combines with J gene TRBJ1-1; no definite D call. This TCR was recovered from a man between 18 and 29 years old in good health. CDR3 protein: CASSPPGFGDTEAFF. The CDR3 DNA is TGTGCCAGCAGCCCACCGGGCTTTGGGGACACTGAAGCTTTCTTT.